The next 28 T cell receptor beta chains were all read from a single sample in a study of T cell responses to AZD1222 COVID-19 vaccine. Some clones are missing from TCRdb's copy, which holds only in-frame ones; the method was immunoSEQ multiplex PCR. Seen here are more than 150,000 clones, 94% observed once, and the top ten hold under 2%. Sequencing was performed on peripheral blood, taken 28 days after the second AZD1222 dose. The receptor source for this set is an adult who received the AZD1222 COVID-19 vaccine.

The gene calls are TRBV12-3 or TRBV12-4 and TRBJ1-1; D is uncertain. The CDR3 consists of 13 residues. V was clipped by 5 bases and J by 2 bases, with 9 bases between them. The CDR3 loop reads CASSPSFNTEAFF. In nucleotides, the CDR3 is TGTGCCAGCAGTCCCTCCTTTAACACTGAAGCTTTCTTT.

This chain links TRBV3-1 (or the pseudogene TRBV3-2) with TRBJ1-3; TRBD1 matches 9 bases. Trimming at V came to 2 bases and at J to 3 bases, leaving 2 bases not matched to a gene. The CDR3 loop spans 15 amino acids. Germline V gives CDR1 LGHDT, CDR2 YNNKEL (reference sequence). The CDR3 reads CASSQRDRVGNTIYF. CDR3 nucleotides: TGTGCCAGCAGCCAAAGGGACAGGGTTGGAAACACCATATATTTT.

The chain combines TRBV11-3 with TRBJ1-2; D is possibly TRBD1 (5 bases). Trimming took 5 bases from V and 12 from J, leaving 22 bases between them. The germline CDR1 and CDR2 sequences are SGHNT and YENEEA. The CDR3 has 14 amino acids. CDR3 DNA: TGTGCCAGCAGCCCCGGTGGGGCAAGAGGGCACCACACCTTC. Protein product: CASSPGGARGHHTF.

The genes are TRBV19 and TRBJ1-2; D gene uncertain. The V gene's germline CDR1 is LNHDA and CDR2 SQIVND (reference sequence). This CDR3 is 12 amino acids long. The ends were cut back, 3 bases at V and 4 bases at J, with 6 bases in the middle. CDR3 region: CASSILGYGYTF. DNA of the CDR3: TGTGCCAGTAGTATCCTCGGCTATGGCTACACCTTC.

The V gene is TRBV7-9, the J gene TRBJ2-6; no clear D gene. V was cut by 0 bases and J by 4 bases, with 10 bases left in between. The germline V gene encodes CDR1 SEHNR and CDR2 FQNEAQ (reference sequence). This CDR3 comprises 16 residues. The DNA for the CDR3 is TGTGCCAGCAGCTTAGCGTATTCCGCAGGGGCCAACGTCCTGACTTTC. Its translation is CASSLAYSAGANVLTF. The variable domain in full, with the rest retrieved from reference TRBV7-9 and TRBJ2-6, is DTGVSQNPRHKITKRGQNVTFRCDPISEHNRLYWYRQTLGQGPEFLTYFQNEAQLEKSRLLSDRFSAERPKGSFSTLEIQRTEQGDSAMYLCASSLAYSAGANVLTFGAGSRLTVL.

This sequence joins TRBV28 and TRBJ2-6, with 8 bases lining up with TRBD2. Germline CDR1 is MDHEN and CDR2 is SYDVKM. Trimming removed 8 bases from V and 3 bases from J; junction bases left unmatched: 6. The CDR3 is made up of 15 amino acids. The CDR3 DNA reads TGTGCCAGCGGCCTTAGCGGGAATGGGGCCAACGTCCTGACTTTC. It encodes CASGLSGNGANVLTF.

V is TRBV6-6 and J is TRBJ1-1; D uncertain. This CDR3 has 14 residues. Germline V gene data show CDR1 as MNHNY and CDR2 as SVGAGI (reference sequence). Deletions cut 0 bases from V and 1 base from J, with 6 bases between. As DNA, the CDR3 is TGTGCCAGCAGTTACTCAGGAGAGAACACTGAAGCTTTCTTT. Residues: CASSYSGENTEAFF.

The chain joins TRBV6-5 to TRBJ2-5, with D possibly being TRBD1 or TRBD2 (5 bases each). The V end was cut by 6 bases, the J end by 4 bases, with 18 bases between. This CDR3 spans 15 amino acids. The V gene's germline CDR1 is MNHEY and CDR2 SVGAGI. The CDR3 coding sequence is TGTGCCAGCAGGGGCCCGATGGGGACGGGAGAGACCCAGTACTTC. Encoded protein: CASRGPMGTGETQYF.

The chain links TRBV4-1 to TRBJ1-5; TRBD1 aligns across 9 bases. The CDR3 is 17 amino acids. The V gene end was trimmed by 0 bases and the J gene end by 4 bases; junction bases not matched to a gene: 7. CDR1 and CDR2 (germline): MGHRA, YSYEKL. CDR3 sequence (DNA): TGCGCCAGCAGCCAAGACTTCGGGACAGGGCGTAATCAGCCCCAGCATTTT. The encoded protein is CASSQDFGTGRNQPQHF.

This chain connects TRBV10-3 to TRBJ2-3, with D perhaps matching TRBD2 (5 bases). The CDR3 covers 14 residues. Germline-derived CDR1 and CDR2 are ENHRY and SYGVKD. Trimming stripped 8 bases from V and 0 bases from J, with 12 bases between. This chain's CDR3 is CAIAARGSTDTQYF. The CDR3 DNA reads as TGTGCCATCGCCGCTCGGGGAAGCACAGATACGCAGTATTTT.

The V gene is TRBV5-1, the J gene TRBJ2-1; weak D call: TRBD1 (6 bases). Germline loops: CDR1 SGHRS, CDR2 YFSETQ. The CDR3 length is 15 residues. Trimming removed 4 bases at V and 0 bases at J, with 11 bases between. Here the CDR3 reads CASSTGQSSYNEQFF. CDR3 coding DNA: TGCGCCAGCAGCACTGGACAGAGCTCCTACAATGAGCAGTTCTTC. Drawing the rest from reference TRBV5-1 and TRBJ2-1, the complete variable domain is KAGVTQTPRYLIKTRGQQVTLSCSPISGHRSVSWYQQTPGQGLQFLFEYFSETQRNKGNFPGRFSGRQFSNSRSEMNVSTLELGDSALYLCASSTGQSSYNEQFFGPGTRLTVL.

The chain links TRBV6-5 to TRBJ2-2, with 9 bases aligning to TRBD2. Germline CDR1 reads MNHEY; CDR2 reads SVGAGI. There are 13 residues in the CDR3. The trim removed 9 bases at V and 5 bases at J, leaving 4 bases unmatched. Written as DNA, the CDR3 is TGTGCCAGTAGCGGGGGTCGAACCGGGGAGCTGTTTTTT. As protein: CASSGGRTGELFF.

This chain connects TRBV28 to TRBJ1-5; D is unclear. Germline V CDR1 and CDR2: MDHEN, SYDVKM. The germline V and J ends were trimmed by 2 bases and 3 bases, with 2 bases remaining between them. This CDR3 contains 12 residues. The CDR3 sequence: CASSLVNQPQHF. Written as DNA, the CDR3 is TGTGCCAGCAGTTTAGTCAATCAGCCCCAGCATTTT. Supplemented by reference TRBV28 and TRBJ1-5, the full variable domain reads DVKVTQSSRYLVKRTGEKVFLECVQDMDHENMFWYRQDPGLGLRLIYFSYDVKMKEKGDIPEGYSVSREKKERFSLILESASTNQTSMYLCASSLVNQPQHFGDGTRLSIL.

This chain joins TRBV12-2 and TRBJ1-4; TRBD1 is the table's D call and was not checked against the DNA. TRBV12-2 is noted as a pseudogene. The CDR3 covers 15 residues. The CDR3 bases are TGTGCAAGTCGCTTAGTAGGGGCGCGGAGTGAAAAACTGTTTTTT. Translation: CASRLVGARSEKLFF.

This rearrangement joins TRBV6-6 to TRBJ2-1; D is unresolved. Trimming took 7 bases from V and 0 from J, leaving 13 bases between them. The CDR3 is 15 amino acids. Germline V CDR1 and CDR2: MNHNY, SVGAGI (reference sequence). The CDR3 DNA reads TGTGCCAGCAAGGGAACGCGCCACTCCTACAATGAGCAGTTCTTC. This sequence encodes CASKGTRHSYNEQFF.

This chain connects TRBV27 to TRBJ2-7, with D possibly being TRBD2 (5 bases). The CDR3 totals 17 residues. Looked up from germline, CDR1 is MNHEY and CDR2 is SMNVEV (reference sequence). V lost 1 base, J lost 1 base, and 17 bases lay in between. CDR3 protein: CASSLLGSIRGSYEQYF. The CDR3 region has the DNA TGTGCCAGCAGTTTATTGGGCAGTATTAGAGGGTCCTACGAGCAGTACTTC.

The rearrangement joins TRBV9 to TRBJ1-5; the D is unclear. The CDR3 has 17 amino acids. Per germline, CDR1 SGDLS and CDR2 YYNGEE. The V end lost 3 bases, the J end lost 0 bases, and 16 bases lay between the germline ends. CDR3 nucleotides: TGTGCCAGCAGCGCAGAGCGCGGGCAGACTAGCAATCAGCCCCAGCATTTT. Translating it yields CASSAERGQTSNQPQHF. Full variable domain (missing parts from reference TRBV9 and TRBJ1-5): DSGVTQTPKHLITATGQRVTLRCSPRSGDLSVYWYQQSLDQGLQFLIQYYNGEERAKGNILERFSAQQFPDLHSELNLSSLELGDSALYFCASSAERGQTSNQPQHFGDGTRLSIL.

There are a few counts of this clone. This rearrangement joins TRBV11-2 to TRBJ2-7; tentative D call: TRBD1 (6 bases). Germline CDR1 reads SGHAT; CDR2 reads FQNNGV. Deletions cut 4 bases from V and 5 bases from J, with 18 bases between. The CDR3 runs 15 residues. The CDR3 loop is CASSYPTAGANEQYF. CDR3 DNA sequence: TGTGCCAGCAGCTATCCGACCGCAGGGGCGAACGAGCAGTACTTC.

The rearrangement joins TRBV2 to TRBJ2-1; 7 bases align to TRBD1. V trimming: 6 bases; J trimming: 0 bases; junction bases outside the gene matches: 5. The CDR3 has 15 residues. Per germline, CDR1 SNHLY and CDR2 FYNNEI. Written as DNA, the CDR3 is TGTGCCAGCAGGAGGGACAGCAGCTCCTACAATGAGCAGTTCTTC. Amino acid sequence: CASRRDSSSYNEQFF.

The chain links TRBV6-5 to TRBJ2-7; 11 bases align to TRBD1. The CDR3 spans 14 residues. The germline V gene has CDR1 MNHEY and CDR2 SVGAGI. V lost 8 bases and J lost 7; bases outside the gene matches: 10. CDR3 sequence (DNA): TGTGCCAGCCGGACCGGGACAGGGGGAGGTGAGCAGTACTTC. This gives the protein CASRTGTGGGEQYF.

This clone was observed a single time. V and J are TRBV15 and TRBJ1-5; tentative D call: TRBD1 (5 bases). The CDR3 runs to 14 residues. CDR1 is LNHNV, CDR2 YYDKDF, per germline (reference sequence). The V end was cut by 2 bases, the J end by 7 bases, with 12 bases between. CDR3 DNA: TGTGCCACCAGCAGATCCAGGGTGGAACAGCCCCAGCATTTT. This encodes CATSRSRVEQPQHF. The variable domain in full, completed from reference TRBV15 and TRBJ1-5, reads DAMVIQNPRYQVTQFGKPVTLSCSQTLNHNVMYWYQQKSSQAPKLLFHYYDKDFNNEADTPDNFQSRRPNTSFCFLDIRSPGLGDTAMYLCATSRSRVEQPQHFGDGTRLSIL.

For the CDR3, the DNA is TGTGCCACCAGCAACCTTGTAACAGGGGTCTATGGCTACACCTTC. Translation: CATSNLVTGVYGYTF. This chain joins TRBV15 and TRBJ1-2; TRBD1 matches 7 bases. Losses at the gene ends were 4 bases for V and 4 bases for J; bases not matched to a gene: 9. Germline-derived CDR1 and CDR2 are LNHNV and YYDKDF (reference sequence). The CDR3 sequence is 15 residues long.

This rearrangement joins TRBV5-4 to TRBJ1-1; tentatively, D is TRBD1 (5 bases). V was trimmed by 3 bases and J by 0 bases, leaving 12 bases between them. CDR3 length: 15 residues. The germline V gene encodes CDR1 SGHNT and CDR2 YYREEE (reference sequence). CDR3 protein: CASSSKQVVNTEAFF. The CDR3, as DNA: TGTGCCAGCAGCTCTAAACAGGTTGTGAACACTGAAGCTTTCTTT.

The V call is TRBV7-8, the J call TRBJ1-4; D is undetermined. The CDR3 loop spans 13 amino acids. V was clipped by 5 bases and J by 5 bases, with 9 bases between them. Germline assignment: CDR1 SGHVS and CDR2 FQNEAQ. CDR3 sequence (DNA): TGTGCCAGCAGCCGCCGGGGAAATGAAAAACTGTTTTTT. Translation gives CASSRRGNEKLFF. Filled out from reference TRBV7-8 and TRBJ1-4, the complete variable domain reads GAGVSQSPRYKVAKRGQDVALRCDPISGHVSLFWYQQALGQGPEFLTYFQNEAQLDKSGLPSDRFFAERPEGSVSTLKIQRTQQEDSAVYLCASSRRGNEKLFFGSGTQLSVL.

This chain joins TRBV7-2 and TRBJ1-3; no clear D gene. Per the germline V gene, CDR1 is SGHTA and CDR2 is FQGNSA. This CDR3 is 13 amino acids long. V lost 5 bases to trimming and J lost 3 bases, with 8 bases between them. In nucleotides, the CDR3 is TGTGCCAGCAGCCCAGCCGATGGAAACACCATATATTTT. Translated: CASSPADGNTIYF. The full variable domain, with the rest looked up from reference TRBV7-2 and TRBJ1-3, is GAGVSQSPSNKVTEKGKDVELRCDPISGHTALYWYRQSLGQGLEFLIYFQGNSAPDKSGLPSDRFSAERTGGSVSTLTIQRTQQEDSAVYLCASSPADGNTIYFGEGSWLTVV.

This rearrangement joins TRBV12-3 or TRBV12-4 to TRBJ2-5; D possibly corresponds to TRBD1 (5 bases). Trimming removed 5 bases at V and 7 bases at J, with 8 bases between. The CDR3 is made up of 11 amino acids. Written as DNA, the CDR3 is TGTGCCAGCAGTCTAGGGGTGACCCAGTACTTC. Its protein is CASSLGVTQYF.

The chain has TRBV28 and TRBJ1-4; tentative D call: TRBD1 (6 bases). Germline values: CDR1 MDHEN, CDR2 SYDVKM. The CDR3 has 14 amino acids. The V end was cut by 8 bases, the J end by 3 bases, with 13 bases between. DNA for the CDR3: TGTGCCAGCGGAGGGGGGGCGGCTAATGAAAAACTGTTTTTT. Encoded protein: CASGGGAANEKLFF.

This clone was counted between two and nine times. The rearrangement uses TRBV19 and TRBJ1-6; D is unresolved. Trimming cost V 4 bases and J 5 bases, with 9 bases left between them. The CDR3 is 14 amino acids. Germline values: CDR1 LNHDA, CDR2 SQIVND (reference sequence). Written as DNA, the CDR3 is TGTGCCAGTAGTACTCTACACAATAATTCACCCCTCCACTTT. It is translated as CASSTLHNNSPLHF.